The 21 T cell receptor beta chains below all came from one sample that was sequenced in a study of blood T cell repertoires in COVID-19. The assay was immunoSEQ multiplex PCR, and TCRdb's table has in-frame clones only and misses some. The profile shows about 70,000 clones, over 65% of them singletons. Sequencing was done on a sample of peripheral blood. These receptor sequences come from a woman aged 70-85 years with acute or convalescent COVID-19.

V gene TRBV4-1 combines with J gene TRBJ2-7; no firm D call. V lost 5 bases and J lost 3, with 29 bases in between. The germline V gene encodes CDR1 MGHRA and CDR2 YSYEKL. CDR3 length: 19 amino acids. The CDR3 DNA reads TGCGCCAGCAGCAGATCCATCAGCGTCGGGTCCGGTGAATTCTACGAGCAGTACTTC. Its translation: CASSRSISVGSGEFYEQYF.

This chain links TRBV7-9 with TRBJ2-6, with a possible D match to TRBD1 (5 bases). CDR1 is SEHNR, CDR2 FQNEAQ, per germline (reference sequence). Trimming shortened V by 4 bases and J by 2 bases, and 9 bases separated the two germline ends. There are 15 residues in the CDR3. The CDR3 region is CASSSTGTGANVLTF. The CDR3 nucleotides read TGTGCCAGCAGCTCAACAGGTACTGGGGCCAACGTCCTGACTTTC.

This clone has just a few counts. The chain uses TRBV30 and TRBJ1-6, with D possibly matching TRBD1 (6 bases). Looked up from germline, CDR1 is GTSNPN and CDR2 is SVGIG (reference sequence). Trimming removed 6 bases at V and 5 bases at J, with 14 bases between. CDR3 length: 14 amino acids. Here the CDR3 reads CACSRGQDNSPLHF. CDR3 coding DNA: TGTGCCTGTTCCCGGGGACAAGATAATTCACCCCTCCACTTT.

The chain employs TRBV10-3 and TRBJ2-2; 8 bases map to TRBD2. Germline CDR1 is ENHRY and CDR2 is SYGVKD. With 8 bases clipped from V and 6 bases from J, the junction kept 5 bases outside the gene matches. The CDR3 contains 13 residues. The CDR3 is CAISSGGAGELFF. Written as DNA, the CDR3 is TGTGCCATCTCCTCGGGGGGGGCCGGGGAGCTGTTTTTT.

This clone occurred a few times. The J gene is TRBJ1-3, the V gene TRBV6-2 or TRBV6-3; D possibly corresponds to TRBD1 (6 bases). The germline V gene has CDR1 MNHEY and CDR2 SVGEGT. Trimming pared 1 base from V and 3 bases from J, leaving 13 bases between. The length of the CDR3 is 16 residues. The CDR3, as DNA: TGTGCCAGCAGTTACTTCGGGACACTCCGTGGAAACACCATATATTTT. Protein product: CASSYFGTLRGNTIYF.

V usage is TRBV7-2 and J usage is TRBJ2-5; TRBD1 agrees at 9 bases. CDR3 length: 15 amino acids. The V and J ends lost 1 base and 3 bases, in that order; junction bases with no gene match: 3. CDR1 is SGHTA and CDR2 is FQGNSA in the germline V gene. The CDR3: CASSLDRGREETQYF. The CDR3 coding sequence is TGTGCCAGCAGCTTAGACAGGGGGCGAGAAGAGACCCAGTACTTC. Complete variable domain (other parts from reference TRBV7-2 and TRBJ2-5): GAGVSQSPSNKVTEKGKDVELRCDPISGHTALYWYRQSLGQGLEFLIYFQGNSAPDKSGLPSDRFSAERTGGSVSTLTIQRTQQEDSAVYLCASSLDRGREETQYFGPGTRLLVL.

The rearrangement uses TRBV20-1 and TRBJ2-5; D call uncertain. Per the germline V gene, CDR1 is DFQATT and CDR2 is SNEGSKA (reference sequence). The CDR3 is made up of 10 amino acids. Trimming stripped 3 bases from V and 4 bases from J, with 3 bases between. The chain's CDR3 is CSASGETQYF. CDR3 DNA sequence: TGCAGTGCTAGCGGAGAGACCCAGTACTTC.

This clone appeared a few times. This chain links TRBV28 with TRBJ1-6; tentatively, D is TRBD1 (5 bases). Trimming took 5 bases from V and 7 from J, leaving 9 bases between them. Per germline, CDR1 MDHEN and CDR2 SYDVKM. The CDR3 covers 13 residues. The CDR3 sequence: CASSRTLNSPLHF. CDR3 sequence (DNA): TGTGCCAGCAGTCGGACACTGAATTCACCCCTCCACTTT.

This rearrangement joins TRBV7-8 to TRBJ2-3; a possible D gene is TRBD2 (5 bases). There are 16 residues in the CDR3. CDR1 is SGHVS, CDR2 FQNEAQ, per germline. V gave up 3 bases and J gave up 0 bases, with 13 bases separating them. The CDR3 loop is CASSLFGISSTDTQYF. The CDR3 region has the DNA TGTGCCAGCAGCTTGTTCGGGATTTCTAGCACAGATACGCAGTATTTT.

This rearrangement joins TRBV6-5 to TRBJ2-2, with 8 bases lining up with TRBD2. The germline V gene encodes CDR1 MNHEY and CDR2 SVGAGI. V gave up 10 bases and J gave up 4 bases; unmatched junction bases: 11. CDR3 length: 15 residues. The CDR3 spells CATKTSGGVTGELFF. The CDR3 bases are TGTGCCACTAAAACGAGCGGGGGCGTCACCGGGGAGCTGTTTTTT.

V is TRBV3-1 (or the pseudogene TRBV3-2) and J is TRBJ2-7; no clear D. The CDR3 has 14 residues. Germline V gene sequence: CDR1 LGHDT, CDR2 YNNKEL (reference sequence). The V end lost 3 bases, the J end lost 2 bases, and 11 bases lay between the germline ends. CDR3 DNA sequence: TGTGCCAGCAGCCAGTACGCAGACACCTACGAGCAGTACTTC. As protein: CASSQYADTYEQYF.

The V and J genes are TRBV7-3 and TRBJ2-1; the D gene is possibly TRBD2 (5 bases). Germline CDR1 is SGHTA and CDR2 is FQGTGA. This CDR3 region has 13 residues. The V end lost 5 bases, the J end lost 3 bases, and 8 bases lay between the germline ends. Here the CDR3 reads CASSPGIYNEQFF. CDR3 in DNA: TGTGCCAGCAGCCCGGGGATCTACAATGAGCAGTTCTTC.

V gene TRBV19 combines with J gene TRBJ1-5; maybe TRBD1 (5 bases). With 6 bases removed from V and 1 base from J, the gap between germline ends came to 10 bases. This CDR3 contains 14 residues. Germline CDR1 LNHDA, CDR2 SQIVND (reference sequence). The CDR3 here is CASRGEVSNQPQHF. CDR3 sequence (DNA): TGTGCCAGTAGAGGGGAAGTCAGCAATCAGCCCCAGCATTTT.

The V and J genes are TRBV2 and TRBJ1-5, with D perhaps TRBD1 (6 bases). V was trimmed by 6 bases and J by 5 bases, leaving 14 bases between them. The CDR3 totals 14 residues. CDR1 SNHLY and CDR2 FYNNEI come from the germline V gene. The CDR3 is CASRQGQGYQPQHF. CDR3 coding DNA: TGTGCCAGCAGACAAGGGCAGGGGTATCAGCCCCAGCATTTT.

This chain joins TRBV5-1 and TRBJ2-3, with 12 bases fitting TRBD2. The CDR3 is made up of 17 amino acids. Per germline, CDR1 SGHRS and CDR2 YFSETQ. V shed 0 bases, J shed 0 bases, and the junction held 2 bases outside the gene matches. The CDR3 loop is CASSLVLAGGSTDTQYF. In DNA form, the CDR3 reads TGCGCCAGCAGCTTGGTACTAGCGGGAGGAAGCACAGATACGCAGTATTTT.

This rearrangement joins TRBV5-1 to TRBJ1-2; D remains ambiguous. Germline V CDR1 and CDR2: SGHRS, YFSETQ. V dropped 5 bases and J dropped 2 bases, with 16 bases sitting between them. The CDR3 contains 15 residues. CDR3 nucleotide sequence: TGCGCCAGCAGACCTACCGCCGGGGAGAACTATGGCTACACCTTC. Translating gives CASRPTAGENYGYTF.

This clone was seen at least ten times. The rearrangement links TRBV19 to TRBJ1-6; a possible D gene is TRBD1 (6 bases). V lost 5 bases to trimming and J lost 9 bases, with 17 bases between them. This CDR3 has 15 residues. Looked up from germline, CDR1 is LNHDA and CDR2 is SQIVND (reference sequence). The CDR3 DNA reads as TGTGCCAGTAGTGGTGGGTCAGGGGAAGGTTCACCCCTCCACTTT. It specifies CASSGGSGEGSPLHF.

The chain links TRBV27 to TRBJ1-2; D gene uncertain. This CDR3 has 16 amino acids. Germline lookup yields CDR1 MNHEY and CDR2 SMNVEV (reference sequence). V lost 1 base to trimming and J lost 0 bases, with 12 bases between them. The CDR3 sequence is CASSLFPPRSNYGYTF. The CDR3 DNA reads TGTGCCAGCAGTTTATTCCCCCCCAGGTCTAACTATGGCTACACCTTC.

This sequence joins TRBV30 and TRBJ1-1; 10 bases agree with TRBD1. Per the germline V gene, CDR1 is GTSNPN and CDR2 is SVGIG (reference sequence). The length of the CDR3 is 14 residues. The trim removed 1 base at V and 8 bases at J, leaving 7 bases unmatched. CDR3 protein: CAWSGRQGAAEAFF. In nucleotides, the CDR3 is TGTGCCTGGAGTGGAAGACAGGGGGCGGCCGAAGCTTTCTTT.

The chain uses TRBV6-5 and TRBJ1-4, with 7 bases that match TRBD1. The CDR3 consists of 15 residues. Germline trimming cut 8 bases from V and 10 bases from J; bases unmatched to any gene: 16. Germline V gives CDR1 MNHEY, CDR2 SVGAGI. The CDR3 region is CASRGQGVIIGKLFF. The CDR3, as DNA: TGTGCCAGCCGGGGCCAGGGGGTAATTATTGGAAAACTGTTTTTT.

V usage is TRBV9 and J usage is TRBJ2-2; a weak D match, TRBD2 (6 bases). Trimming stripped 1 base from V and 2 bases from J, with 12 bases between. Germline CDR1 is SGDLS and CDR2 is YYNGEE. This CDR3 is 16 amino acids long. CDR3 loop: CASSVLGGVNTGELFF. The CDR3 region has the DNA TGTGCCAGCAGCGTATTGGGCGGGGTAAACACCGGGGAGCTGTTTTTT.